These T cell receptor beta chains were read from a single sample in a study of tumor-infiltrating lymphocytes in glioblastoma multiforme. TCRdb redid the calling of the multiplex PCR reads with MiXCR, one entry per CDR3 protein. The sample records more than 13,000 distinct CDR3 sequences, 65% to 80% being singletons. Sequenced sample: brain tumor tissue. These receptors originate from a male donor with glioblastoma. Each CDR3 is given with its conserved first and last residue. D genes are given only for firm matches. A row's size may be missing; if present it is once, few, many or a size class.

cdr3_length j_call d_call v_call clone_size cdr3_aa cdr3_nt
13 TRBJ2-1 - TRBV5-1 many CASSLDIHNEQFF TGCGCCAGCAGCTTGGACATTCACAATGAGCAGTTCTTC
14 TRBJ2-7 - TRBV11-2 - CASSSDVGVDERYF TGTGCCAGCAGCTCAGACGTAGGGGTCGACGAGCGGTACTTC
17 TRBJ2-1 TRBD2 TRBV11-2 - CASSLVPASGTYNEQFF TGTGCCAGCAGCTTAGTCCCCGCTAGCGGCACCTACAATGAGCAGTTCTTC
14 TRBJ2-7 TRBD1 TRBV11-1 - CASSSGTGPYEQYF TGTGCCAGCAGCTCCGGGACAGGGCCCTACGAGCAGTACTTC
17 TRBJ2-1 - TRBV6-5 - CASSYSYRGSSYNEQFF TGTGCCAGCAGTTACTCGTATCGGGGGAGCTCCTACAATGAGCAGTTCTTC
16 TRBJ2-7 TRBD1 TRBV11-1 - CASSSARMDRCYEQYF TGTGCCAGCAGCTCAGCGCGTATGGACAGGTGCTACGAGCAGTACTTC
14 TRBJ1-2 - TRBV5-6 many CASSPRNMDYGYTF TGTGCCAGCAGCCCTCGCAACATGGACTATGGCTACACCTTC
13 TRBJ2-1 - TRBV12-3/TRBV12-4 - CASSPWAFEQQFF TGTGCCAGCAGTCCCTGGGCCTTTGAACAGCAGTTCTTC
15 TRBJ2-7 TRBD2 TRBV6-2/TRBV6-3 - CASIPGTGGSYEQYF TGTGCCAGCATTCCAGGGACGGGAGGCTCCTACGAGCAGTACTTC
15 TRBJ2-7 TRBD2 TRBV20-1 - CSAQGLAGGRHEQYF TGCAGTGCTCAGGGACTAGCGGGAGGAAGACACGAGCAGTACTTC
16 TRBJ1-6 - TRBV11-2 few CASSLEGSSYNSPLHF TGTGCCAGCAGCTTGGAAGGGAGCTCCTATAATTCACCCCTCCACTTT
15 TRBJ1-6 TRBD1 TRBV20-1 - CSARARGQGDSPLHF TGCAGTGCTAGAGCGCGGGGACAGGGCGATTCACCCCTCCACTTT
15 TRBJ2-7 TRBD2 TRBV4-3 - CASSLGTSGSYEQYF TGCGCCAGCAGCCTCGGGACTAGCGGGAGTTACGAGCAGTACTTC
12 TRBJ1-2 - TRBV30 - CVWSISRHGYTF TGTGTCTGGAGCATTTCCCGACATGGCTACACCTTC
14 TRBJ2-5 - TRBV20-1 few CSARSGADLETQYF TGCAGTGCTAGATCAGGGGCTGATTTGGAGACCCAGTACTTC
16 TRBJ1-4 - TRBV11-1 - CASSPSRRPQEEKLFF TGTGCCAGCAGCCCGAGCCGGAGGCCCCAAGAGGAAAAACTGTTTTTT
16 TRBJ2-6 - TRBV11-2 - CASIALSSSGASVLTF TGTGCCAGCATCGCTCTTTCGAGCTCTGGGGCCAGCGTCCTGACTTTC
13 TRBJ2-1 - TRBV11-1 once CASSLFGNNEQFF TGTGCCAGCAGCTTGTTCGGGAACAATGAGCAGTTCTTC
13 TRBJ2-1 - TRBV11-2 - CAISLDRRSGQFF TGTGCCATCAGCTTAGATAGGAGGAGTGGGCAGTTCTTC
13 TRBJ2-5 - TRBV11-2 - CASSRDRRETQYF TGTGCCAGCAGCCGCGACAGGCGAGAGACCCAGTACTTC
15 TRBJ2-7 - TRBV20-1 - CSASTFGSTAVELCF TGCAGTGCCAGCACATTCGGGAGTACGGCCGTCGAGCTGTGCTTC
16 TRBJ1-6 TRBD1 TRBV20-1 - CSASAQMDRADPPLHF TGCAGTGCCAGTGCCCAAATGGACAGGGCGGATCCACCCCTCCACTTT
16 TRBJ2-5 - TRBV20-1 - CSARDSGGFGEDIQYF TGCAGTGCTAGAGATAGTGGAGGGTTCGGCGAAGATATCCAGTACTTC
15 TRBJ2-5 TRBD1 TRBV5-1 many CASSFQQGHQETQYF TGCGCCAGCAGCTTTCAACAGGGGCACCAAGAGACCCAGTACTTC
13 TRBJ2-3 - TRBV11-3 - CASSLEDTDTQYF TGTGCCAGCAGCCTGGAGGACACAGATACGCAGTATTTT
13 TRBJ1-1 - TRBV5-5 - CASSWRGHTEAFF TGTGCCAGCAGCTGGCGGGGACACACTGAAGCTTTCTTT
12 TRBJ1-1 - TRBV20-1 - CSARAPNTEAFF TGCAGTGCTAGGGCCCCAAACACTGAAGCTTTCTTT
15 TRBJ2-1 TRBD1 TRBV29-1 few CSVDPGTGSYNEQFF TGCAGCGTTGATCCCGGGACAGGCTCCTACAATGAGCAGTTCTTC
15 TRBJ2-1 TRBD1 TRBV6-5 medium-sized CASSRTGQGPNEQFF TGTGCCAGCAGCAGAACCGGACAGGGGCCCAATGAGCAGTTCTTC
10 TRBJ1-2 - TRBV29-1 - CSVDLQGYTF TGCAGCGTTGATCTACAGGGCTACACCTTC
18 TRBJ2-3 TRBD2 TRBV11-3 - CASSSIGSSGTSADTQYF TGTGCCAGCAGCTCGATAGGGAGTTCCGGGACTAGTGCAGATACGCAGTATTTT
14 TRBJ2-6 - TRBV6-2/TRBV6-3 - CATQGAAGANVLTF TGTGCCACCCAAGGGGCGGCTGGGGCCAACGTCCTGACTTTC
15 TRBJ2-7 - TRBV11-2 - CVSSQLTGHSYDQYF TGTGTCAGCAGCCAGCTAACGGGACACTCTTACGATCAGTACTTC
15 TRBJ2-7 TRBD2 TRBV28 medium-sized CASRPLAGEANEQYF TGTGCCAGCAGGCCCTTAGCGGGAGAGGCGAACGAGCAGTACTTC
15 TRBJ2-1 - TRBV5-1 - CASSFPSQGYNEQFF TGCGCCAGCAGCTTCCCTAGTCAGGGGTATAATGAGCAGTTCTTC
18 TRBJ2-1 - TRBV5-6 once CASSSVEIDYRSYNEQSF TGTGCCAGCAGCTCCGTTGAAATAGACTATCGCTCCTACAATGAGCAGTCCTTC
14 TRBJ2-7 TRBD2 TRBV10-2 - CASSGLAGIYEQYF TGCGCCAGCAGTGGACTAGCGGGTATCTACGAGCAGTACTTC
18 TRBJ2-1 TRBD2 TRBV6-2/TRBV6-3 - CASNLGLAGASSYNEQLF TGTGCCAGCAACTTGGGACTAGCGGGGGCTTCCTCCTACAATGAGCAGCTCTTC